Shown below are 3 T cell receptor beta chains from a single sample sequenced in a study of blood T cell repertoires in COVID-19. Assay used: immunoSEQ multiplex PCR; TCRdb lists only in-frame clones, some missing. The sample records approximately 110,000 clones, more than 75% being singletons. The specimen was peripheral blood. Receptors were obtained from a middle-aged man with acute or convalescent COVID-19.

The chain has TRBV5-1 and TRBJ2-4; TRBD2 matches at 7 bases. CDR3 length equals 16 residues. Unmatched junction bases numbered 4, after V lost 1 base and J lost 0 bases. Germline V gene data show CDR1 as SGHRS and CDR2 as YFSETQ. The CDR3 bases are TGCGCCAGCAGCTTGTGGGCGGGGGAAGCCAAAAACATTCAGTACTTC. Its protein product is CASSLWAGEAKNIQYF.

The rearrangement joins TRBV19 to TRBJ1-4; 9 bases line up with TRBD1. The CDR3 runs 16 residues. The germline gives CDR1 LNHDA, CDR2 SQIVND (reference sequence). Unmatched junction bases numbered 10, after V lost 1 base and J lost 10 bases. The chain's CDR3 is CASSIGSRDRDGKLFF. CDR3 coding DNA: TGTGCCAGTAGTATAGGCTCCCGGGACAGGGACGGAAAACTGTTTTTT.

The chain joins TRBV5-1 to TRBJ2-5, with D tentatively TRBD2 (6 bases). The V end lost 3 bases, the J end lost 0 bases, and 12 bases lay between the germline ends. Germline CDR1 is SGHRS and CDR2 is YFSETQ. The CDR3 consists of 15 residues. The CDR3 coding sequence is TGCGCCAGCAGCTCCGGGACTTGGTACCAAGAGACCCAGTACTTC. Its translation: CASSSGTWYQETQYF.